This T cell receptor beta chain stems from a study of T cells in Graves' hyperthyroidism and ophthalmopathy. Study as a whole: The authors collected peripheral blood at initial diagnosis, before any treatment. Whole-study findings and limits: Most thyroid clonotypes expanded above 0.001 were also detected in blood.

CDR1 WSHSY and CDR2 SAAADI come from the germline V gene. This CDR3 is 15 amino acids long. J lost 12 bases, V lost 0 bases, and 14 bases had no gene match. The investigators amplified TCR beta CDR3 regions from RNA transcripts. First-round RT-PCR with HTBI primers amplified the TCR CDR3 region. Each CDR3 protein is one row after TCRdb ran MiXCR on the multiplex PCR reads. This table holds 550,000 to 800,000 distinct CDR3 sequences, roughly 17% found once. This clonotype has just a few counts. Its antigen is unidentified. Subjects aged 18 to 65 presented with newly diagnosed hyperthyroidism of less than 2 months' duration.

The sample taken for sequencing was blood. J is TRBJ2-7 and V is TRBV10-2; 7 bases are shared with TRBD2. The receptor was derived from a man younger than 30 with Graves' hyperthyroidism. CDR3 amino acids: CASSESKVPPTSRYF. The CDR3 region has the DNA TGCGCCAGCAGTGAGTCGAAGGTTCCCCCGACTAGCCGGTACTTC.